Following are 26 T cell receptor beta chains from one sample sequenced in a study of shared clonotypes between healthy human individuals. Assay used: immunoSEQ multiplex PCR; TCRdb lists only in-frame clones, some missing. The sample comprises around 500,000 clones, about 85% of which are singletons, and over 9.5% rests with the top ten. The sequenced sample consisted of PBMCs. All receptors come from a woman in her thirties or forties in good health. Some clones in this sample may be carry-over from other donors' samples.

The rearrangement joins TRBV7-2 to TRBJ2-3; 11 bases are a match to TRBD2. Germline V gene lookup returns CDR1 SGHTA and CDR2 FQGNSA. Losses at the gene ends were 5 bases for V and 2 bases for J; bases not matched to a gene: 9. The CDR3 covers 17 residues. CDR3 in DNA: TGTGCCAGCAGCACCCGACAGACTAGCGGGGACACAGATACGCAGTATTTT. Translation gives CASSTRQTSGDTDTQYF.

V usage is TRBV2 and J usage is TRBJ1-1; D gene uncertain. V was clipped by 8 bases and J by 5 bases, with 21 bases between them. The germline V gene has CDR1 SNHLY and CDR2 FYNNEI. CDR3 length equals 15 residues. CDR3 DNA sequence: TGTGCCAGCCAACCAACCCAGCTAGTTGTAACTGAAGCTTTCTTT. This sequence encodes CASQPTQLVVTEAFF.

The V call is TRBV10-1, the J call TRBJ2-7, with D unresolved. The germline V and J ends were trimmed by 0 bases and 0 bases, with 6 bases remaining between them. CDR1 is WNHNN, CDR2 SYGVQD, per germline (reference sequence). The CDR3 runs to 14 residues. The CDR3 nucleotides read TGCGCCAGCAGTGAGTCTGCAGCCTCCTACGAGCAGTACTTC. Translation: CASSESAASYEQYF.

The chain has TRBV5-1 and TRBJ2-2, with 7 nucleotides matching TRBD2. Per germline, CDR1 SGHRS and CDR2 YFSETQ. The CDR3 sequence is 15 residues long. The junction had 3 bases not matched to a gene; V was cut back by 0 bases and J by 4 bases. The CDR3 here is CASSLGTSTTGELFF. The DNA of the CDR3 is TGCGCCAGCAGCTTGGGGACTAGTACCACCGGGGAGCTGTTTTTT.

The V and J genes are TRBV30 and TRBJ2-7, with D possibly TRBD1 on 5 matching bases. Trimming stripped 1 base from V and 2 bases from J, with 12 bases between. The CDR3 consists of 14 residues. CDR1 is GTSNPN, CDR2 SVGIG, per germline (reference sequence). The DNA of the CDR3 is TGTGCCTGGAGTGGACAGTATAGCCCCTACGAGCAGTACTTC. The encoded protein is CAWSGQYSPYEQYF.

This rearrangement joins TRBV4-3 to TRBJ2-6; tentatively, D is TRBD2 (5 bases). CDR1 LGHNA and CDR2 YSLEER come from the germline V gene. The CDR3 loop spans 18 amino acids. V lost 4 bases and J 6 bases, leaving 22 bases between the germline ends. The CDR3 spells CASSLSAGSQLEANVLTF. The DNA for the CDR3 is TGCGCCAGCAGCCTCTCCGCGGGCTCCCAACTTGAGGCCAACGTCCTGACTTTC.

The chain links TRBV5-1 to TRBJ2-1; 8 nucleotides line up with TRBD2. The CDR3 runs to 14 residues. Unmatched junction bases numbered 4, after V lost 3 bases and J lost 5 bases. Germline V CDR1 and CDR2: SGHRS, YFSETQ. The CDR3 is CASSSTSGDNEQFF. CDR3 in DNA: TGCGCCAGCAGCTCCACTAGCGGAGACAATGAGCAGTTCTTC.

V usage is TRBV7-2 and J usage is TRBJ1-5; the D gene is possibly TRBD1 (5 bases). Germline V gives CDR1 SGHTA, CDR2 FQGNSA. CDR3 length equals 16 residues. V was trimmed by 1 base and J by 5 bases, leaving 15 bases between them. CDR3 in amino acids: CASSLDGAGYDQPQHF. DNA for the CDR3: TGTGCCAGCAGCTTAGACGGGGCGGGCTATGATCAGCCCCAGCATTTT.

The J gene is TRBJ1-2, the V gene TRBV28, with TRBD1 as a possible D gene (6 bases). This CDR3 has 17 amino acids. Germline V gene sequence: CDR1 MDHEN, CDR2 SYDVKM. Deletions cut 5 bases from V and 4 bases from J, with 23 bases between. CDR3 sequence: CASSPLPQGLIGYGYTF. CDR3 sequence (DNA): TGTGCCAGCAGTCCTCTCCCTCAGGGGCTGATAGGCTATGGCTACACCTTC.

V and J are TRBV6-6 and TRBJ2-1; 8 nucleotides match TRBD1. The V and J ends lost 6 bases and 2 bases, in that order; junction bases with no gene match: 6. The CDR3 consists of 15 residues. Germline V lookup: CDR1 MNHNY, CDR2 SVGAGI (reference sequence). In DNA, the CDR3 is TGTGCCAGCAGCCAGGACAGGGACCCCTACAATGAGCAGTTCTTC. This codes for CASSQDRDPYNEQFF.

Note on this clone: In the same sample, other DNA sequences code for this CDR3. This chain connects TRBV7-9 to TRBJ2-7, with TRBD1 identical over 7 bases. This CDR3 comprises 14 residues. The ends lost 5 bases at V and 3 bases at J; junction bases unmatched: 7. From germline, CDR1 is SEHNR and CDR2 FQNEAQ (reference sequence). The CDR3 coding sequence is TGTGCCAGCAGCCCCCGGACAGGACACTACGAGCAGTACTTC. Translated: CASSPRTGHYEQYF.

Remarks on this clone: This is likely an artifact of a read error, given a far larger clone one base away. The chain recombines TRBV9 with TRBJ2-5; D is tentatively TRBD1 or TRBD2 (5 bases each). The length of the CDR3 is 14 residues. Germline V gene lookup returns CDR1 SGDLS and CDR2 YYNGEE. V was pared by 3 bases and J by 10 bases, with 19 bases between. The CDR3 nucleotides are TGTGCCAGCAGCGCCTCCGGGACGCTGGGTGGCCAGTACTTC. Translation: CASSASGTLGGQYF.

The chain has TRBV9 and TRBJ2-1; 10 bases align to TRBD2. This CDR3 comprises 21 residues. The V gene end was trimmed by 4 bases and the J gene end by 2 bases; junction bases not matched to a gene: 21. CDR1 is SGDLS, CDR2 YYNGEE, per germline. CDR3 region: CASSPLGRGLRAGGAYNEQFF. The CDR3 DNA follows: TGTGCCAGCAGCCCCCTAGGGAGGGGGCTGAGAGCGGGAGGGGCCTACAATGAGCAGTTCTTC.

The rearrangement links TRBV4-1 to TRBJ2-7; D is undetermined. The CDR3 runs 15 residues. Germline CDR1 and CDR2: MGHRA and YSYEKL. Trimming removed 1 base at V and 5 bases at J, with 15 bases between. CDR3 in amino acids: CASSQGWLGVDEQYF. CDR3 coding DNA: TGCGCCAGCAGCCAAGGATGGTTGGGCGTAGACGAGCAGTACTTC.

With regard to this clone: Distinct nucleotide sequences in the sample also encode this CDR3. This sequence joins TRBV5-4 and TRBJ2-7; tentatively, D is TRBD1 or TRBD2 (5 bases each). The germline V and J ends were trimmed by 4 bases and 3 bases, with 14 bases remaining between them. The CDR3 length is 14 residues. Germline CDR1 reads SGHNT; CDR2 reads YYREEE (reference sequence). CDR3 sequence: CASSQPGPRYEQYF. DNA for the CDR3: TGTGCCAGCAGCCAACCGGGACCGCGCTACGAGCAGTACTTC.

With regard to this clone: This may arise from a read error, as a much more abundant clone is one base away. Additional DNA sequences in this sample encode the identical CDR3. The genes are TRBV18 and TRBJ2-1; TRBD2 might be the D (5 bases). The CDR3 is 16 residues long. Germline values: CDR1 KGHSH, CDR2 LQKENI. CDR3 sequence reads: CASSPLILRANNEQFF. For the CDR3, the DNA is TGTGCCAGCTCACCACTGATCTTGCGGGCGAACAATGAGCAATTCTTC.

About this clone itself: Only one base separates this from a far larger clonotype, so it likely reflects a read error. The rearrangement links TRBV27 to TRBJ2-5; a possible D gene is TRBD2 (5 bases). The CDR3 is 13 amino acids. Germline V lookup: CDR1 MNHEY, CDR2 SMNVEV (reference sequence). CDR3 DNA sequence: TGTGTCAGCAGTTTATCGGAGGAAGAGACCCAGTACTTC. Amino acids: CVSSLSEEETQYF.

In regard to this clone: A far more abundant clone sits one base away, making this likely a read error. The sample carries other DNA sequences with the same CDR3. The chain employs TRBV2 and TRBJ1-2; D not resolved. Per the germline V gene, CDR1 is SNHLY and CDR2 is FYNNEI. This CDR3 is 13 amino acids long. DNA for the CDR3: TGTGCTAGCAGTGTAGTAGTTAACTATGGCTACACCTTC. Translation: CASSVVVNYGYTF. Full variable domain (rest looked up from reference TRBV2 and TRBJ1-2): EPEVTQTPSHQVTQMGQEVILRCVPISNHLYFYWYRQILGQKVEFLVSFYNNEISEKSEIFDDQFSVERPDGSNFTLKIRSTKLEDSAMYFCASSVVVNYGYTFGSGTRLTVV.

As to this clone: A far more abundant clone sits one base away, making this likely a read error. Other DNA sequences in the same sample also yield this CDR3. The chain is built from TRBV4-1 and TRBJ2-7; TRBD1 might be the D (6 bases). The CDR3 extends over 14 amino acids. The germline CDR1 and CDR2 sequences are MGHRA and YSYEKL. The CDR3 sequence is CASSLRDNSYEQYF. In nucleotides, the CDR3 is TGCGCTAGCAGCCTAAGGGACAACTCCTACGAGCAGTACTTC.

This chain connects TRBV7-6 to TRBJ2-7, with unresolved D. The V gene lost 3 bases and the J gene lost 3 bases, with 12 bases spanning the gap. This CDR3 comprises 14 residues. Germline V gene lookup returns CDR1 SGHVS and CDR2 FNYEAQ. CDR3 amino acids: CASSFLSGDYEQYF. Here the CDR3 DNA reads TGTGCCAGCAGCTTTTTGTCGGGTGACTACGAGCAGTACTTC.

The chain employs TRBV6-5 and TRBJ2-3; D possibly matches TRBD1 or TRBD2 (5 bases each). The CDR3 totals 14 residues. Per germline, CDR1 MNHEY and CDR2 SVGAGI. V lost 5 bases, J lost 2 bases, and 11 bases lay in between. The CDR3 protein is CASSPRDLTDTQYF. In DNA form, the CDR3 reads TGTGCCAGCAGTCCTCGGGACCTCACAGATACGCAGTATTTT.

The chain is built from TRBV27 and TRBJ2-7; D not resolved. Trimming cost V 5 bases and J 4 bases, with 15 bases left between them. The germline V gene encodes CDR1 MNHEY and CDR2 SMNVEV (reference sequence). The CDR3 has 14 residues. The CDR3 DNA is TGTGCCAGCAGTCCCCACGGGTCCCAATACGAGCAGTACTTC. It specifies CASSPHGSQYEQYF.

The chain recombines TRBV7-8 with TRBJ2-1; TRBD2 matches at 7 bases. The CDR3 runs 14 residues. Germline values: CDR1 SGHVS, CDR2 FQNEAQ. V gave up 3 bases and J gave up 8 bases; unmatched junction bases: 7. The CDR3 protein is CASSFGTTRDEQFF. The DNA of the CDR3 is TGTGCCAGCAGCTTTGGGACTACTCGGGATGAGCAGTTCTTC.

This clone was seen only a few times. V gene TRBV25-1 combines with J gene TRBJ2-7; a weak D match, TRBD2 (6 bases). The CDR3 sequence is 12 residues long. With 3 bases removed from V and 3 bases from J, the gap between germline ends came to 6 bases. Germline V lookup: CDR1 MGHDK, CDR2 SYGVNS. The CDR3 coding sequence is TGTGCCAGCAGTGAGGGACTCTACGAGCAGTACTTC. It specifies CASSEGLYEQYF.

The rearrangement joins TRBV18 to TRBJ2-1; 8 positions match TRBD1. The CDR3 covers 15 residues. The germline gives CDR1 KGHSH, CDR2 LQKENI. The V segment lost 5 bases and the J segment 2 bases; nucleotides outside the gene matches: 5. CDR3 sequence (DNA): TGTGCCAGCTCAACCGGGACAGGCACCTACAATGAGCAGTTCTTC. As protein: CASSTGTGTYNEQFF.

In this sample, this clone turned up a few times. The likely explanation is a read error, given a far larger clone one base away. The V gene is TRBV30, the J gene TRBJ1-2, with D perhaps TRBD1 (6 bases). Germline V lookup: CDR1 GTSNPN, CDR2 SVGIG (reference sequence). The CDR3 is made up of 14 amino acids. V lost 7 bases to trimming and J lost 0 bases, with 15 bases between them. CDR3 coding DNA: TGTGCCTCCCCGGGGGGGGCTCCTAACTATGGCTACACCTTC. It translates to CASPGGAPNYGYTF.